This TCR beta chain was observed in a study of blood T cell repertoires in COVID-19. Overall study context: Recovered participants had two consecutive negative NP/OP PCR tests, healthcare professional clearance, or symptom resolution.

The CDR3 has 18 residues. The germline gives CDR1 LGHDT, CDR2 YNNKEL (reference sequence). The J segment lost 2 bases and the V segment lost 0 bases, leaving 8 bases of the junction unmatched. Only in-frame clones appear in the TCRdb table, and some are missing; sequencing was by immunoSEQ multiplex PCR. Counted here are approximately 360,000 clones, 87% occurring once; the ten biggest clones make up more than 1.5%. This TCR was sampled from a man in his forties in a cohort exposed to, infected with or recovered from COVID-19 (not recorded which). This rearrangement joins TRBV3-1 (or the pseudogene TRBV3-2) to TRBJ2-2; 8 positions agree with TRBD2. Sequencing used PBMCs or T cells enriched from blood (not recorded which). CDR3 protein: CASSQDLREGGNTGELFF. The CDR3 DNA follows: TGTGCCAGCAGCCAAGATCTTCGGGAGGGGGGAAACACCGGGGAGCTGTTTTTT.